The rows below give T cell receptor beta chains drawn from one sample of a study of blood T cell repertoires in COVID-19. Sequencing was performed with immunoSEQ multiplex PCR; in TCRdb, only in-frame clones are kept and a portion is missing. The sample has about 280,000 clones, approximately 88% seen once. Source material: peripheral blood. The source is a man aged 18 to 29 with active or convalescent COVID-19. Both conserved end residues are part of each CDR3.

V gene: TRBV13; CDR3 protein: CASSLKGVSSLVVDTQYF
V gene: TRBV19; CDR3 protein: CASRPHDRGSYEQYF
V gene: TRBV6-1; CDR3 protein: CASSEMVDRPGPQHF
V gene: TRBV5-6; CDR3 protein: CASKARGRRTEAFF
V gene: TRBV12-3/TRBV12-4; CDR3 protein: CASSLGSGYPQHF
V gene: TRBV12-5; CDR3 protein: CASGLLAGVQETQYF
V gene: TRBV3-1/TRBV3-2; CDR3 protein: CASSQDGTGGINTEAFF
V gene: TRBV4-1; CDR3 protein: CASSPGQEGIDTQYF
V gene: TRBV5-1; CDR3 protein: CASSLEGTYEQYF
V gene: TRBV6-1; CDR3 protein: CASSEQGLEDTEAFF
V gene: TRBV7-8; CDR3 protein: CASSSTRGTGNYEQYF
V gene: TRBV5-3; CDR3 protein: CARSVWRDRGTETQYF
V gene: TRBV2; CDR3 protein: CASRTGLGADTQYF
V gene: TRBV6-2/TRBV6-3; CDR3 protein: CASSLPRTTYGYTF
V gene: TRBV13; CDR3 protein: CASSLGARSGYEQYF
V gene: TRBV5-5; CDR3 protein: CASSLSDEQYF
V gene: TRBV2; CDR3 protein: CASMWQGSYNSPLHF
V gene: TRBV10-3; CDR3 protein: CAISPSSDRAGYTF
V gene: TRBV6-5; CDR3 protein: CASRGQSGEKLFF
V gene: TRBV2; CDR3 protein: CASKRGGDSYEQYF
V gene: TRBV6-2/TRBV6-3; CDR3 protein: CASSYAGEQFF
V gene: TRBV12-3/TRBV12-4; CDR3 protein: CASSLIRGSYTF
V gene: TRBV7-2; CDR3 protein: CASSRGVSNQPQHF
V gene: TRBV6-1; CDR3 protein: CASSEVGGDTEAFF
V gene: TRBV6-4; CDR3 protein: CAVRRVGYGYTF
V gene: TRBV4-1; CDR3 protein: CASSQGFRALAKNIQYF
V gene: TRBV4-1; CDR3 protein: CASSQELGGAYNEQFF
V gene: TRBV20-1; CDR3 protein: CSAPYQETQYF
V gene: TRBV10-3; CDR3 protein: CAAGWGQGSNQPQHF
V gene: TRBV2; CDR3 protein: CASTPRGGQGRGYTF
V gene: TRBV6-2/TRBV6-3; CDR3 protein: CASSSQGISQETQYF
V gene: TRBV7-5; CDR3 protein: CARSLATDRGADEQYF
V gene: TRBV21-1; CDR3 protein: CASSRQTGRGEQFF
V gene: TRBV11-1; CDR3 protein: CASSLAKGRVYEQYF
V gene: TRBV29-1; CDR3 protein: CSVDDRAKNIQYF
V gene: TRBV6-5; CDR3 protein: CASSPRGYNEQFF
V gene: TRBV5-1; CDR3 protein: CASSLQPGGSNQPQHF
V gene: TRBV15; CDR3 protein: CATSRDRGNQPQHF
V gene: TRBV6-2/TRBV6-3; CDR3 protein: CASSVRQGMRNEQFF
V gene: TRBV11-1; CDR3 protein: CASSLTNYEQYF
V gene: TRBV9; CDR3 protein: CASSLAGGPNEQFF
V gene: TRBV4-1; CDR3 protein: CASSPRLAGGYIPDTDTQYF
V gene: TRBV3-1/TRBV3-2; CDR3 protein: CASSPPGQGVWVTQYF
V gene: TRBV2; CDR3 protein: CASRQDGEDSPLHF
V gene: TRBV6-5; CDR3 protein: CASSIGQGAGQPQHF